This TCR beta chain stems from a study of shared clonotypes between healthy human individuals. Study-wide context: Each donor's CD8 memory used one plate, CD8 naive two, each CD4 subset three.

Produced via immunoSEQ multiplex PCR; TCRdb's table is partial and in-frame only. The sample lists a few million clones; about 94% were seen once. Germline V CDR1 and CDR2: LNHNV, YYDKDF (reference sequence). V was trimmed by 4 bases and J by 10 bases, leaving 7 bases between them. The CDR3 consists of 11 residues. In the case of this clone: The antigen remains unidentified.

Partitioning of CD4+ cells yielded a CD45RA+ naive subset and a CD45RA-negative memory subset. Study results and limitations: Larger estimated richness was generally seen in naive subsets than in memory subsets.

The sequenced sample consisted of naive CD4+ T cells sorted from blood. Subset specified: CD45RA+ positively selected. This receptor was obtained from a young man in good health. The J gene is TRBJ1-4, the V gene TRBV15; D is possibly TRBD1 (5 bases). The CDR3 nucleotides are TGTGCCACCAGCAACCAGGGAAAACTGTTTTTT. Its translation: CATSNQGKLFF.